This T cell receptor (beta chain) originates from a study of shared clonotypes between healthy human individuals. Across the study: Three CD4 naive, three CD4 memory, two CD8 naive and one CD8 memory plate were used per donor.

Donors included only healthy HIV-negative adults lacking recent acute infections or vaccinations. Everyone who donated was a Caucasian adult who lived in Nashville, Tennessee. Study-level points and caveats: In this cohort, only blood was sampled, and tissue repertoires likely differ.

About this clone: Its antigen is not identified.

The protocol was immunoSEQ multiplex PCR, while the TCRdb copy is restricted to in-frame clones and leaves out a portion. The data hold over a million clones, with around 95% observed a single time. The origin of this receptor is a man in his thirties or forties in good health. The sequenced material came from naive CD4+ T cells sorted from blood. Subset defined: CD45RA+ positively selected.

CDR3 DNA sequence: TGTGCCAGTAGCCTGGGACAGGGTAGGTACTACGAGCAGTACTTC. Translating it yields CASSLGQGRYYEQYF. This chain uses TRBV19 with TRBJ2-7, with 9 nucleotides matching TRBD1. The V segment lost 6 bases and the J segment 3 bases; nucleotides outside the gene matches: 9. Per germline, CDR1 LNHDA and CDR2 SQIVND (reference sequence). CDR3 length: 15 residues. Full variable domain (outside the CDR3, taken from reference TRBV19 and TRBJ2-7): DGGITQSPKYLFRKEGQNVTLSCEQNLNHDAMYWYRQDPGQGLRLIYYSQIVNDFQKGDIAEGYSVSREKKESFPLTVTSAQKNPTAFYLCASSLGQGRYYEQYFGPGTRLTVT.